This T cell receptor beta chain was sequenced for a study of blood T cells in healthy people across ages. Study-wide context: Capture by template switching was about one barcoded beta molecule per two T cells.

Concerning this clonotype itself: The antigen is not known.

The use of a sample-barcoded 5' primer and a J-beta primer mix characterized a second PCR of roughly 6 to 11 cycles. Each CDR3 protein is one row after TCRdb ran MiXCR on the 5' RACE reads. The table records around 1.1 million distinct CDR3 sequences, around two fifths of them present only once. This CDR3 is built from 15 residues. Germline trimming cut 3 bases from V and 1 base from J; bases unmatched to any gene: 6. Looked up from germline, CDR1 is SGHRS and CDR2 is YFSETQ. Findings and caveats of the study: Older age coincided with a roughly linear decline in TCR beta diversity per million T cells. TCR beta diversity was tightly associated with the proportion of naive T cells.

This clonotype originated in a young man in good health. Sequenced: blood. This sequence joins TRBV5-1 and TRBJ2-5; 7 bases match TRBD1. The CDR3: CASSSGRGIQETQYF. CDR3 nucleotide sequence: TGCGCCAGCAGCTCTGGCAGGGGGATCCAAGAGACCCAGTACTTC.